This note documents a single TCR beta chain sequence. This clonotype was seen a handful of times. Its antigen is still unknown. Base qualities are missing; no much larger clone stands one base away. The sample belongs to a study of blood T cells in healthy people across ages (dated by TCRdb to between 2014 and 2017). A note on the overall study: In model experiments, template switching captured roughly one uniquely barcoded TCR beta cDNA molecule for every two T cells. To track age-related changes in TCR beta repertoire diversity, the study relied on deep sequencing normalized with unique cDNA molecular identifiers. Four age groups were formed from the donors: young (average approximately 17 years), middle-aged (around 41), aged (approximately 60) and long-lived (more than 75). To avoid experimental bias, donors of different ages were distributed randomly across sequencing lanes. Two additional independent replicas of 1 million unique cDNA reads from the same blood draw were analyzed for two donors (one aged 18 to 30 and one aged 80 or older). Overall results and qualifications from the work: Compared with the aged group, the long-lived group had more naive CD4+ T cells, fewer expanded clones and increased TCR diversity, suggesting age selection. Estimates of total diversity based on one million sequenced T cells were considered lower bounds and underestimates. Observed TCR beta diversity correlated strongly with the percentage of naive T cells measured by flow cytometry. As age increased, observed TCR beta diversity per million T cells dropped in a roughly linear way, and a significant reduction was already evident by age 40. Because donor CMV infection status was unknown, age-related changes in expanded clonotypes were potentially confounded. Since profiling was done on bulk unsorted PBMCs, naive and antigen-experienced compartments could not be conclusively compared.

Receptor amplification or capture employed 5' RACE. Sequenced using an Illumina HiSeq 2500. A second roughly 6 to 11 cycle PCR used a sample-barcoded 5' primer and a J-beta primer mix. Each TCR beta cDNA molecule received a unique molecular identifier from a template-switch 5' adaptor carrying 12 random nucleotides. Each sample yielded at least 3 million CDR3-containing paired-end reads. The Mint cDNA synthesis kit, primed by a TRBC-specific oligonucleotide, was used to synthesize first-strand cDNA from all RNA. Following uracil-DNA glycosylase treatment, all cDNA underwent a first 18-cycle PCR with the universal primers M1SS and BC2_uni_R. The original pipeline was this. Each sample was normalized by randomly selecting 1 million high-quality reads, each carrying a distinct molecular identifier. Instead of being binned into consensus sequences, reads that shared molecular identifiers were thrown out. MiTCR, with a Q25 quality threshold and the strictest error-elimination algorithm, was used for CDR3 identification, clonotype clustering and error correction. A nonparametric unseen species model using Euler transformation provided a lower-bound estimate of total TCR beta diversity. TCRdb reran the public reads through fastp at Q25 and MiXCR, keeping productive beta chains. Each CDR3 protein appears once, grouped with its most common genes and DNA. The authors' filters were not applied to this entry. In all, the sample holds some 750,000 distinct CDR3 sequences, and roughly 20% of those were seen once. The ten largest make up less than 25% of the sample.

Donors were a few dozen systemically healthy Caucasian individuals from Russia aged roughly 6 to 100 years. Approximately 9.7 milliliters of peripheral blood were drawn from each donor into EDTA-treated Vacutainer tubes. Ficoll-Paque density-gradient centrifugation was used to isolate PBMCs, with at least 6 million per sample. Total RNA, at least 5 micrograms per sample, was extracted from PBMCs with Trizol reagent. Naive CD45RAhigh/CD27high T cell percentages were measured by flow cytometry on a PBMC aliquot from every donor. Reading from cysteine to phenylalanine, the CDR3 counts 12 amino acids. The read is trimmed to its CDR3 DNA, 36 bases read in frame from base 1. V and J lose 2 bases and 7 bases, and a span of 6 bases separates them. The germline V gene gives CDR1 as MNHEY and CDR2 as SVGEGT.

This receptor was identified in a man in his sixties or seventies in good health. Sequencing used blood. Rearrangement joined TRBV6-2 or TRBV6-3 to TRBJ2-1, with no confident D gene call. The DNA reads as follows: TGTGCCAGCAGTTACGACGTAAATGAGCAGTTCTTC. Translated, it reads CASSYDVNEQFF.